This section outlines one TCR beta chain sequence together with its context. Those enrolled in Seattle joined during active infection and were followed longitudinally afterward. The sample is drawn from a study of blood T cell repertoires in COVID-19. About the research overall: Sample material is recorded as cDNA or gDNA derived from T cells, B-cell-depleted T cells, or PBMCs.

Only in-frame clones appear in the TCRdb table, and some are missing; sequencing was by immunoSEQ multiplex PCR. The sample lists 40,000 to 60,000 clones, 80% to 95% occurring once. This CDR3 has 14 residues. From germline, CDR1 is MNHNY and CDR2 SVGAGI (reference sequence). V was cut by 0 bases and J by 4 bases, with 10 bases left in between. The sequence came from a man in his sixties with COVID-19, enrolled during active disease. The source material was peripheral blood. V and J are TRBV6-6 and TRBJ2-7; weak D call: TRBD1 (5 bases). CDR3: CASSYSRTLYEQYF. The CDR3 nucleotides are TGTGCCAGCAGTTACTCGAGGACACTTTACGAGCAGTACTTC.